These T cell receptor beta chains were read from a single sample in a study of regulatory T cells in long-lasting Graves disease. TCRdb re-derived calls from the multiplex PCR reads in MiXCR, one entry per CDR3 protein. The sample consists of more than 450,000 distinct CDR3 sequences, around 16% of them appearing once. The data also belong to a second study, concerning T cells in Graves' hyperthyroidism and ophthalmopathy.

The sequencing here drew on peripheral blood mononuclear cells (PBMCs), taken at new diagnosis, from a patient treated with antithyroid drugs. The source of these receptors is a man aged 35 to 55 with Graves disease. Each CDR3 is given with its conserved first and last residue. D genes are given only for firm matches. Expanded clones are given a class, and other clones once, few, many or no size at all.

v_gene,d_gene,j_gene,abundance,CDR3nt,CDR3aa
TRBV7-9,-,TRBJ2-2,few,TGTGCCAGCTACCCGGGAGACGCGAACACCGGGGAGCTGTTTTTT,CASYPGDANTGELFF
TRBV28,TRBD2,TRBJ2-5,many,TGTGCCAGCAGTAGCCCTAGCGGGAGGGCGGAGACCCAGTACTTC,CASSSPSGRAETQYF
TRBV24-1,TRBD2,TRBJ2-1,many,TGTGCCACCAGTGACCCATTAGGGGGAGCGGGAGGCCCAAGCTCCTACAATGAGCAGTTCTTC,CATSDPLGGAGGPSSYNEQFF
TRBV5-1,-,TRBJ1-2,many,TGCGCCAGCAGCAAGACAGCTGATGGCTACACCTTC,CASSKTADGYTF
TRBV12-3/TRBV12-4,-,TRBJ2-7,many,TGTGCCAGCAGTCAAGACACCCTGGAGCAGTACTTC,CASSQDTLEQYF
TRBV20-1,-,TRBJ2-3,many,TGCAGTGCTAGTGGTGCGGCCATAGGCGTAGATACGCAGTATTTT,CSASGAAIGVDTQYF
TRBV6-5,-,TRBJ1-5,many,TGTGCCAGCAGTTACTTCGGCGTCAATCAGCCCCAGCATTTT,CASSYFGVNQPQHF
TRBV9,-,TRBJ2-7,many,TGTGCCAGCAGCGTAGTAGCCCGCTCCTACGAGCAGTACTTC,CASSVVARSYEQYF
TRBV9,TRBD1,TRBJ1-5,-,TGTGCCAGCAGCGTAGCAGGGGGCAGCGATCAGCCCCAGCATTTT,CASSVAGGSDQPQHF
TRBV28,-,TRBJ1-1,many,TGTGCCAGCAGCTCCCCCGACCCCGGCGGAGCTTTCTTT,CASSSPDPGGAFF
TRBV28,TRBD1,TRBJ1-6,many,TGTGCCAGCAGAGGACAGGGGGTAGGTTCACCCCTCCACTTT,CASRGQGVGSPLHF
TRBV7-2,TRBD1,TRBJ2-3,many,TGTGCCAGCAGCTTAGGGGCTGGGACAGGGGGTTTTAAAGATACGCAGTATTTT,CASSLGAGTGGFKDTQYF
TRBV28,TRBD1,TRBJ1-1,many,TGTGCCAGCAGGCCACAGGGGGCCCGGTACACTGAAGCTTTCTTT,CASRPQGARYTEAFF
TRBV2,-,TRBJ2-1,many,TGTGCCAGCAGTGTAGGAGGGGGCATGTATGAGCAGTTCTTC,CASSVGGGMYEQFF
TRBV20-1,TRBD2,TRBJ2-1,many,TGCAGTGCTAGAGATCCCTCACTAGCGGGAGGGTACAATGAGCAGTTCTTC,CSARDPSLAGGYNEQFF
TRBV20-1,-,TRBJ1-1,-,TGCAGTGCTAGAGAAGGAAATCGGGAAGCTTTCTTT,CSAREGNREAFF
TRBV28,TRBD2,TRBJ2-5,many,TGTGCCAGCAGTTTGAGGAGGGCTAGCGGGAGGTTTTGGGAGACCCAGTACTTC,CASSLRRASGRFWETQYF
TRBV20-1,-,TRBJ2-7,-,TGCAGTGCTAGAGATCCCGGGGGGCCCTACGAGCAGTACTTC,CSARDPGGPYEQYF
TRBV18,-,TRBJ2-5,many,TGTGCCAGCTCCTTAAGTCGACAGCAAGAGACCCAGTACTTC,CASSLSRQQETQYF
TRBV27,TRBD1,TRBJ2-7,many,TGTGCCAGCACCCTTTACGCGGGACAGGGGCCCTACGAGCAGTACTTC,CASTLYAGQGPYEQYF
TRBV28,-,TRBJ1-1,many,TGTGCCAGCAGTTTTCCGGGGTGGCTTGATGCTTTCTTT,CASSFPGWLDAFF
TRBV28,TRBD2,TRBJ2-3,many,TGTGCCAGCAGTTTAGCCTCCGGGAGGAGCACAGATACGCAGTATTTT,CASSLASGRSTDTQYF
TRBV20-1,-,TRBJ1-4,-,TGCAGTGCTAGATTGGACATCGCCGAAAAACTGTTTTTT,CSARLDIAEKLFF
TRBV10-3,TRBD2,TRBJ2-1,-,TGTGCCATCAGAATAGCGGGAGAGTCCTACAATGAGCAGTTCTTC,CAIRIAGESYNEQFF
TRBV15,TRBD2,TRBJ2-1,many,TGTGCCACCAGCAGAGATAGAATAGCGGGGGCCTACAATGAGCAGTTCTTC,CATSRDRIAGAYNEQFF
TRBV30,TRBD1,TRBJ1-2,few,TGTGCCTGGACTCCCACCGGGACAGGGAACTATGGCTACACCTTC,CAWTPTGTGNYGYTF
TRBV6-5,-,TRBJ2-7,many,TGTGCCAGCAGTTATCAGACTAGTAGGTCCTACGAGCAGTACTTC,CASSYQTSRSYEQYF
TRBV24-1,TRBD1,TRBJ2-2,-,TGTGCCACCAGTGACACCGGGACAGGGATCGGGGAGCTGTTTTTT,CATSDTGTGIGELFF
TRBV20-1,TRBD2,TRBJ2-3,few,TGCAGTGCCCTTGGGACTAGCGGGACCGATACGCAGTATTTT,CSALGTSGTDTQYF
TRBV18,TRBD2,TRBJ2-5,-,TGTGCCAGCTCACCACCAAGCGGGAGGGCCCAAGAGACCCAGTACTTC,CASSPPSGRAQETQYF
TRBV27,-,TRBJ1-5,many,TGTGCCAGCAGTTCTTATCCCGACAGGCAGCCCCAGCATTTT,CASSSYPDRQPQHF
TRBV5-1,TRBD2,TRBJ2-3,many,TGCGCCAGCAGCTCCCCGGCGGGAGGGCGGGCAGATACGCAGTATTTT,CASSSPAGGRADTQYF
TRBV10-2,TRBD2,TRBJ2-1,-,TGCGCCAGCACACCGACTAGCGGGGTTTACAATGAGCAGTTCTTC,CASTPTSGVYNEQFF
TRBV20-1,TRBD2,TRBJ2-3,-,TGCAGTGCTAGAGATCTAGCGGGAGTGGGAGATACGCAGTATTTT,CSARDLAGVGDTQYF
TRBV2,-,TRBJ2-7,many,TGTGCCAGCAGTGTCGGGACCTCCCTCTACGAGCAGTACTTC,CASSVGTSLYEQYF
TRBV27,TRBD2,TRBJ2-1,few,TGTGCCAGCAGTCTCGGACTAGCGGGAGGACCGGGGAATGAGCAGTTCTTC,CASSLGLAGGPGNEQFF
TRBV20-1,-,TRBJ2-7,few,TGCAGTGCTAACCGGGCTGACAACGAGCAGTACTTC,CSANRADNEQYF
TRBV15,TRBD1,TRBJ1-1,-,TGTGCCACCAGCAGAGTTGCAGGGGGTAACACTGAAGCTTTCTTT,CATSRVAGGNTEAFF
TRBV12-3/TRBV12-4,TRBD2,TRBJ2-7,many,TGTGCCAGCAGTGCTTCCGGGACTAGTAATTACGAGCAGTACTTC,CASSASGTSNYEQYF
TRBV30,-,TRBJ2-7,-,TGTGCCTGGGCCCGGGGGTCCAGCTACGAGCAGTACTTC,CAWARGSSYEQYF
TRBV7-3,TRBD1,TRBJ2-5,many,TGTGCCAGCAGCTTAGACAGGGAAGAGACCCAGTACTTC,CASSLDREETQYF
TRBV2,TRBD2,TRBJ2-2,many,TGTGCCAGCAGGGCCCTAGCGGGAGGAACCGGGGAGCTGTTTTTT,CASRALAGGTGELFF
TRBV27,TRBD2,TRBJ2-1,few,TGTGCCAGCAGTAAAGGACTAGCGGGAGGCCATGAGCAGTTCTTC,CASSKGLAGGHEQFF
TRBV10-3,-,TRBJ2-7,many,TGTGCCATCAGTGAGATCAAGACCTATACCCATGGCGAGCAGTACTTC,CAISEIKTYTHGEQYF
TRBV6-5,TRBD1,TRBJ1-5,-,TGTGCCAGCAGTTATTCCCGGACAGGGATCGGACAGCCCCAGCATTTT,CASSYSRTGIGQPQHF
TRBV29-1,-,TRBJ1-1,-,TGCAGCGTACCGACAGCAAACACTGAAGCTTTCTTT,CSVPTANTEAFF
TRBV2,TRBD2,TRBJ2-7,few,TGTGCCAGCAGTGATAAGCGGGAGACCGGGGAGCAGTACTTC,CASSDKRETGEQYF
TRBV5-1,-,TRBJ1-1,many,TGCGCCAGCAGCTTACAGGGCCGGAACACTGAAGCTTTCTTT,CASSLQGRNTEAFF
TRBV2,-,TRBJ1-1,many,TGTGCCAGCAGTGAACGGGGAATGAACACTGAAGCTTTCTTT,CASSERGMNTEAFF
TRBV28,TRBD2,TRBJ2-7,many,TGTGCCAGCCGGGGGGGGGACCCGGGAAAGTACGAGCAGTACTTC,CASRGGDPGKYEQYF
TRBV28,TRBD2,TRBJ2-3,-,TGTGCCAGCAGCTTAGAACTAGCGGCAGATACGCAGTATTTT,CASSLELAADTQYF
TRBV19,-,TRBJ1-5,-,TGTGCCAGTAGTATTTGGCTCTCTGGTGGGAAGCCCCAGCATTTT,CASSIWLSGGKPQHF
TRBV4-1,-,TRBJ2-7,many,TGCGCCAGCAGCCAAGGCGGAGAGTACGAGCAGTACTTC,CASSQGGEYEQYF
TRBV6-2/TRBV6-3,TRBD1,TRBJ2-3,-,TGTGCCAGCAGTACCTCCGGGACAGCTAGCACAGATACGCAGTATTTT,CASSTSGTASTDTQYF
TRBV6-5,-,TRBJ1-1,many,TGTGCCAGCAGTTACGGGGGTTCTGAAGCTTTCTTT,CASSYGGSEAFF
TRBV3-1,-,TRBJ1-1,-,TGTGCCAGCAGCCACTCCTTTTCGGGGCCGCTACTCTTT,CASSHSFSGPLLF
TRBV11-2,-,TRBJ1-5,many,TGTGCCAGCAGTTTGTTAGGGTCTAGTCAGCCCCAGCATTTT,CASSLLGSSQPQHF
TRBV20-1,-,TRBJ2-2,many,TGCAGTGCCCCCGGGCCCTACACCGGGGAGCTGTTTTTT,CSAPGPYTGELFF
TRBV28,-,TRBJ2-6,many,TGTGCCAGCAGTTCCCGACACTACTCTGGGGCCAACGTCCTGACTTTC,CASSSRHYSGANVLTF
TRBV7-9,TRBD1,TRBJ1-1,many,TGTGCCAGCAGCTCACAGGGGAGGAACACTGAAGCTTTCTTT,CASSSQGRNTEAFF